Shown below are 3 T cell receptor beta chains from a single sample sequenced in a study of cytotoxic CD8 clonotypes in ibrutinib-treated CLL. This table comes from immunoSEQ multiplex PCR, and its TCRdb copy is limited to in-frame clones, with some not included. The sample lists about 140,000 clones, 60% to 80% occurring once. The sample was PBMCs, taken after 12 months of ibrutinib treatment. Every receptor here comes from a human donor with chronic lymphocytic leukemia.

The rearrangement uses TRBV7-3 and TRBJ2-7; 9 nucleotides match TRBD2. In germline, CDR1 is SGHTA, CDR2 FQGTGA. Trimming at V came to 5 bases and at J to 7 bases, leaving 6 bases not matched to a gene. The length of the CDR3 is 13 residues. The CDR3: CASSTGLAREQYF. CDR3 nucleotide sequence: TGTGCCAGCAGCACCGGACTAGCGAGGGAGCAGTACTTC.

This rearrangement joins TRBV4-2 to TRBJ1-4; D possibly corresponds to TRBD1 (5 bases). Germline V gene lookup returns CDR1 LGHNA and CDR2 YNFKEQ. The CDR3 runs 15 residues. Trimming took 4 bases from V and 8 from J, leaving 17 bases between them. For the CDR3, the DNA is TGTGCCAGCAGCCCCCAGTGGACAAGCCCCGAAAAACTGTTTTTT. It specifies CASSPQWTSPEKLFF.

The gene calls are TRBV23-1 and TRBJ2-7; no reliable D call. TRBV23-1 is recorded as an ORF, its role being uncertain. This CDR3 comprises 14 residues. V lost 4 bases and J 0 bases, leaving 10 bases between the germline ends. The CDR3: CASSRKIHSYEQYF. DNA for the CDR3: TGCGCCAGCAGTCGGAAGATCCACTCCTACGAGCAGTACTTC.